This T cell receptor (beta chain) is drawn from a study of T-cell reconstitution after alpha-beta-depleted transplantation in children. Germline assignment: CDR1 DFQATT and CDR2 SNEGSKA (reference sequence). V shed 4 bases and J shed 4 bases, with 17 bases lying between them. The CDR3 has 15 amino acids. Unique molecular identifiers tagged the TCRbeta library. TCRdb ran MiXCR on the PCR reads and lists one entry per CDR3 protein. The data hold about 340,000 distinct CDR3 sequences, with about a tenth observed a single time. V is TRBV20-1 and J is TRBJ1-5; D perhaps matches TRBD1 (5 bases). The source material was PBMCs from the stem cell graft donor, sampled from the stem cell graft. The receptor comes from a human donor who donated a stem cell graft to a child with acute lymphoblastic leukemia. The CDR3 reads CSATKQGPLNQPQHF. The CDR3 coding sequence is TGCAGTGCTACCAAGCAGGGTCCCCTTAATCAGCCCCAGCATTTT.